One and the same sample provided the 21 T cell receptor beta chains below, sequenced in a study of T cell repertoires in cytomegalovirus infection. TCRdb called the reads again in MiXCR, with one record for every CDR3 protein. The sample shows hundreds of thousands of distinct CDR3 sequences, roughly 30% of them seen only once. The antigens of these receptors remain unknown. The specimen was cultured CD8+ T cells from PBMCs, collected from culture after CMV antigen stimulation. These receptors were collected from a human donor in good health (CMV status not recorded). Some clones in this sample may be carry-over from other donors' samples.

This clonotype was detected a few times. This CDR3 is CASSLLAVGTGELFF. As DNA, the CDR3 is TGTGCCAGCAGCCTACTAGCGGTGGGCACCGGGGAGCTGTTTTTT. This rearrangement joins TRBV7-3 to TRBJ2-2, with 8 bases that match TRBD2. CDR1 is SGHTA, CDR2 FQGTGA, per germline. The CDR3 covers 15 residues. Trimming removed 5 bases from V and 4 bases from J; junction bases left unmatched: 6.

The chain combines TRBV6-4 with TRBJ1-2; D unclear. Germline CDR1 reads MRHNA; CDR2 reads SNTAGT. V lost 2 bases to trimming and J lost 0 bases, with 10 bases between them. This CDR3 contains 15 residues. For the CDR3, the DNA is TGTGCCAGCAGTGACAGCCACTATTCTAACTATGGCTACACCTTC. This encodes CASSDSHYSNYGYTF.

The chain joins TRBV20-1 to TRBJ1-1; D is ambiguous. Germline V gives CDR1 DFQATT, CDR2 SNEGSKA (reference sequence). V was pared by 0 bases and J by 1 base, with 6 bases between. The CDR3 length is 13 residues. CDR3 residues: CSARDLQNTEAFF. In DNA form, the CDR3 reads TGCAGTGCTAGAGATCTGCAGAACACTGAAGCTTTCTTT.

The rearrangement links TRBV15 to TRBJ2-1; TRBD2 aligns across 11 bases. Germline CDR1 LNHNV, CDR2 YYDKDF (reference sequence). The V gene end was trimmed by 1 base and the J gene end by 2 bases; junction bases not matched to a gene: 7. The CDR3 runs to 18 residues. CDR3 region: CATSRGASGGLTYNEQFF. CDR3 DNA sequence: TGTGCCACCAGCAGAGGGGCTAGCGGGGGGCTAACCTACAATGAGCAGTTCTTC.

The rearrangement joins TRBV15 to TRBJ2-5; TRBD2 is a possible D gene (6 bases). Germline loops: CDR1 LNHNV, CDR2 YYDKDF (reference sequence). Trimming shortened V by 5 bases and J by 4 bases, and 17 bases separated the two germline ends. The CDR3 extends over 15 amino acids. The CDR3 DNA follows: TGTGCCACCAGCCCGTACAAGGAGGGGTTAGAGACCCAGTACTTC. Translated: CATSPYKEGLETQYF.

This clonotype was found many times. The V and J genes are TRBV7-2 and TRBJ2-5; 7 positions match TRBD2. Losses at the gene ends were 2 bases for V and 5 bases for J; bases not matched to a gene: 11. Germline CDR1 is SGHTA and CDR2 is FQGNSA. The CDR3 is made up of 16 amino acids. In DNA form, the CDR3 reads TGTGCCAGCAGCTTACAGGGCGTCGGGAGGATGGAGACCCAGTACTTC. It yields the protein CASSLQGVGRMETQYF.

A note on this clonotype: A much larger clone lies one base from this, so it may be a read error. The chain couples TRBV7-6 to TRBJ2-1, with D perhaps matching TRBD1 (5 bases). This CDR3 comprises 14 residues. The germline V gene encodes CDR1 SGHVS and CDR2 FNYEAQ. CDR3 in DNA: TGTGCCGGCAGCTACACAGGCTCCTACAATGAGCAGTTCTTC. Its protein is CAGSYTGSYNEQFF.

This clonotype occurred a few times. The chain uses TRBV19 and TRBJ1-5; 7 bases agree with TRBD1. The J segment lost 2 bases and the V segment lost 6 bases, leaving 7 bases of the junction unmatched. The CDR3 runs to 15 residues. Looked up from germline, CDR1 is LNHDA and CDR2 is SQIVND (reference sequence). DNA of the CDR3: TGTGCCAGTAGCTGGACAGGAAAGGGCAATCAGCCCCAGCATTTT. Translated: CASSWTGKGNQPQHF.

The chain recombines TRBV15 with TRBJ1-1; D remains ambiguous. Germline assignment: CDR1 LNHNV and CDR2 YYDKDF (reference sequence). V was clipped by 4 bases and J by 4 bases, with 7 bases between them. The CDR3 extends over 12 amino acids. CDR3 bases: TGTGCCACCAGCAACCCGGGCACTGAAGCTTTCTTT. Translated, it gives CATSNPGTEAFF.

The chain recombines TRBV10-3 with TRBJ2-7; TRBD2 matches at 15 bases. The germline V gene has CDR1 ENHRY and CDR2 SYGVKD. V lost 9 bases to trimming and J lost 1 base; unmatched junction nucleotides: 10. This CDR3 contains 17 residues. The CDR3 here is CAIRTSGGAGLSYEQYF. For the CDR3, the DNA is TGTGCCATAAGGACTAGCGGGGGGGCCGGGTTGTCCTACGAGCAGTACTTC.

This clonotype was counted a few times. The chain recombines TRBV5-5 with TRBJ2-7, with D perhaps assigned TRBD1 or TRBD2 (5 bases each). CDR1 and CDR2 from the germline V gene are SGHKS and YYEKEE (reference sequence). This CDR3 is built from 15 residues. The ends were cut back, 0 bases at V and 0 bases at J, with 10 bases in the middle. CDR3 residues: CASSLVGDLSYEQYV. The DNA for the CDR3 is TGTGCCAGCAGCTTGGTAGGGGACCTCTCCTACGAGCAGTACGTC.

The chain recombines TRBV9 with TRBJ2-1; D is undetermined. This CDR3 has 14 amino acids. V was trimmed by 3 bases and J by 0 bases, leaving 7 bases between them. Germline V gene lookup returns CDR1 SGDLS and CDR2 YYNGEE. In DNA, the CDR3 is TGTGCCAGCAGCGCTGGGCGCTCCTACAATGAGCAGTTCTTC. This encodes CASSAGRSYNEQFF. Variable domain in full (rest from reference TRBV9 and TRBJ2-1): DSGVTQTPKHLITATGQRVTLRCSPRSGDLSVYWYQQSLDQGLQFLIQYYNGEERAKGNILERFSAQQFPDLHSELNLSSLELGDSALYFCASSAGRSYNEQFFGPGTRLTVL.

The gene calls are TRBV7-9 and TRBJ1-1, with D uncertain. This CDR3 spans 14 amino acids. Looked up from germline, CDR1 is SEHNR and CDR2 is FQNEAQ (reference sequence). Trimming removed 5 bases at V and 0 bases at J, with 10 bases between. The CDR3 protein is CASSRLYVNTEAFF. CDR3 sequence (DNA): TGTGCCAGCAGCCGCCTTTACGTGAACACTGAAGCTTTCTTT.

There are many counts of this clonotype. This chain's CDR3 is CASAGGGTNSPLHF. CDR3 nucleotide sequence: TGTGCCAGCGCGGGTGGAGGGACTAATTCACCCCTCCACTTT. J is TRBJ1-6 and V is TRBV25-1; TRBD1 is a possible D gene (5 bases). CDR1 and CDR2 (germline): MGHDK, SYGVNS. V lost 8 bases and J lost 6, with 14 bases in between. The CDR3 totals 14 residues.

The rearrangement links TRBV19 to TRBJ2-2; 13 bases map to TRBD2. Germline V gene lookup returns CDR1 LNHDA and CDR2 SQIVND (reference sequence). The V gene end was trimmed by 3 bases and the J gene end by 15 bases; junction bases not matched to a gene: 10. The CDR3 has 15 amino acids. The chain's CDR3 is CASSITGTSGARVFF. DNA of the CDR3: TGTGCCAGTAGTATCACCGGGACTAGCGGGGCCCGAGTGTTTTTT.

This clonotype was counted a few times. CDR3 region: CASSGTGGVTYEQYF. The CDR3, as DNA: TGTGCCAGCAGCGGGACAGGGGGAGTCACCTACGAGCAGTACTTC. The rearrangement links TRBV5-3 to TRBJ2-7; 11 nucleotides align to TRBD1. TRBV5-3 is an ORF, and what it does is uncertain. J lost 2 bases, V lost 8 bases, and 9 bases had no gene match. CDR3 size: 15 residues.

The chain is built from TRBV7-6 and TRBJ1-3, with D tentatively TRBD1 (6 bases). The CDR3 runs 15 residues. Germline values: CDR1 SGHVS, CDR2 FNYEAQ. V was shortened by 1 base and J by 2 bases, with 9 bases between the two germline ends. The chain's CDR3 is CASSLGGLAGNTIYF. The CDR3 coding sequence is TGTGCCAGCAGCTTAGGGGGGCTTGCTGGAAACACCATATATTTT.

The chain has TRBV2 and TRBJ2-7, with D perhaps being TRBD1 or TRBD2 (5 bases each). V was pared by 6 bases and J by 3 bases, with 9 bases between. The CDR3 consists of 12 residues. Germline V gene sequence: CDR1 SNHLY, CDR2 FYNNEI. CDR3 bases: TGTGCCAGCAGGGGGACCATCTACGAGCAGTACGTC. It encodes CASRGTIYEQYV.

This clonotype was observed many times. The chain couples TRBV7-6 to TRBJ2-3; 7 positions match TRBD2. The V and J ends lost 4 bases and 1 base, in that order; junction bases with no gene match: 5. Germline-derived CDR1 and CDR2 are SGHVS and FNYEAQ. This CDR3 comprises 15 residues. CDR3 DNA sequence: TGTGCCAGCAGCTCCCTAGCGGTCCGCACAGATACGCAGTATTTT. Its translation is CASSSLAVRTDTQYF.

This rearrangement joins TRBV27 to TRBJ1-5; 8 nucleotides match TRBD1. CDR3 length: 15 residues. Germline loops: CDR1 MNHEY, CDR2 SMNVEV (reference sequence). Trimming at V came to 4 bases and at J to 4 bases, leaving 6 bases not matched to a gene. In nucleotides, the CDR3 is TGTGCCAGCAGTTCCCGACAGGGGATAAATCAGCCCCAGCATTTT. Its translation: CASSSRQGINQPQHF.

About this clonotype itself: An end of the junction differs from the germline gene, which may be a read error. This sequence joins TRBV19 and TRBJ1-5, with no clear D. The CDR3 runs 19 residues. Looked up from germline, CDR1 is LNHDA and CDR2 is SQIVND (reference sequence). The CDR3 DNA is TGTGTCAGTACCCTGGTGGGTATTTCCCCGGTGATCCGAGGTGAGCCCCAGCATTTT. Protein sequence: CVSTLVGISPVIRGEPQHF.